These 9 T cell receptor beta chains share one sample of origin, sequenced in a study of cytomegalovirus exposure and HLA in healthy donors. PCR used 60 Vbeta primers and 13 Jbeta primers. Data came from immunoSEQ multiplex PCR; TCRdb stores just in-frame clones and leaves some out. The sample has 150,000 to 180,000 clones, 80% seen once. The sequenced sample was PBMCs. Receptor source: a woman in her 40s in good health and CMV-seropositive.

In this sample, this clone turned up a few times. J is TRBJ2-5 and V is TRBV5-6; perhaps TRBD2 as D (6 bases). The V end was cut by 3 bases, the J end by 7 bases, with 16 bases between. There are 14 residues in the CDR3. CDR1 is SGHDT and CDR2 is YYEEEE in the germline V gene. The DNA for the CDR3 is TGTGCCAGCAGCTACGGACTGGGGGGAGTGACCCAGTACTTC. Its translation is CASSYGLGGVTQYF.

V and J are TRBV29-1 and TRBJ2-1, with 9 bases lining up with TRBD1. Germline V lookup: CDR1 SQVTM, CDR2 ANQGSEA. The CDR3 sequence is 12 residues long. Trimming at V came to 4 bases and at J to 10 bases, leaving 5 bases not matched to a gene. CDR3 residues: CSVAEGQGEQFF. The CDR3 nucleotides read TGCAGCGTTGCCGAGGGACAGGGAGAGCAGTTCTTC.

This chain uses TRBV27 with TRBJ2-5; 7 nucleotides align to TRBD1. V lost 6 bases to trimming and J lost 5 bases; unmatched junction nucleotides: 9. CDR1 is MNHEY, CDR2 SMNVEV, per germline (reference sequence). CDR3 length: 14 amino acids. As DNA, the CDR3 is TGTGCCAGCAGACAACAGGGGCTGCCGGAGACCCAGTACTTC. This gives the protein CASRQQGLPETQYF.

A few counts support this clone. The rearrangement joins TRBV10-3 to TRBJ1-4; D gene unclear. The germline V and J ends were trimmed by 4 bases and 3 bases, with 6 bases remaining between them. This CDR3 is 13 amino acids long. CDR1 is ENHRY, CDR2 SYGVKD, per germline. DNA for the CDR3: TGTGCCATCAGTGCTAACCCTAATGAAAAACTGTTTTTT. Translation: CAISANPNEKLFF.

This sequence joins TRBV18 and TRBJ1-2; unclear D gene. The CDR3 is 17 residues long. Trimming cost V 3 bases and J 4 bases, with 21 bases left between them. Germline V gene sequence: CDR1 KGHSH, CDR2 LQKENI. The CDR3 DNA follows: TGTGCCAGCTCACCGTCCGGAGTAATGGGTTTAGGCTATGGCTACACCTTC. It codes for CASSPSGVMGLGYGYTF. Filled out from reference TRBV18 and TRBJ1-2, the complete variable domain reads NAGVMQNPRHLVRRRGQEARLRCSPMKGHSHVYWYRQLPEEGLKFMVYLQKENIIDESGMPKERFSAEFPKEGPSILRIQQVVRGDSAAYFCASSPSGVMGLGYGYTFGSGTRLTVV.

The chain joins TRBV6-5 to TRBJ1-6; D is undetermined. The CDR3 has 15 amino acids. V was clipped by 0 bases and J by 7 bases, with 10 bases between them. The V gene's germline CDR1 is MNHEY and CDR2 SVGAGI. The CDR3 sequence is CASSYSSQANSPLHF. The DNA for the CDR3 is TGTGCCAGCAGTTACTCGTCTCAGGCAAATTCACCCCTCCACTTT.

The chain combines TRBV27 with TRBJ2-3; D perhaps matches TRBD2 (5 bases). Trimming took 8 bases from V and 6 from J, leaving 6 bases between them. CDR1 MNHEY and CDR2 SMNVEV come from the germline V gene (reference sequence). The CDR3 covers 10 residues. CDR3 sequence reads: CASPGDTQYF. As DNA, the CDR3 is TGTGCCAGCCCGGGGGATACGCAGTATTTT.

The chain has TRBV30 and TRBJ1-2, with D possibly being TRBD1 (5 bases). The germline V gene encodes CDR1 GTSNPN and CDR2 SVGIG (reference sequence). The CDR3 loop spans 12 amino acids. V shed 0 bases and J shed 5 bases, with 7 bases lying between them. CDR3 nucleotides: TGTGCCTGGAGTGTTTCAGGGTATGGCTACACCTTC. Translation: CAWSVSGYGYTF.

The genes are TRBV2 and TRBJ2-1, with no clear D. The length of the CDR3 is 12 residues. CDR1 and CDR2 (germline): SNHLY, FYNNEI. Trimming shortened V by 7 bases and J by 1 base, and 5 bases separated the two germline ends. The chain's CDR3 is CASTRSYNEQFF. The CDR3 DNA follows: TGTGCCAGCACTCGGTCCTACAATGAGCAGTTCTTC.